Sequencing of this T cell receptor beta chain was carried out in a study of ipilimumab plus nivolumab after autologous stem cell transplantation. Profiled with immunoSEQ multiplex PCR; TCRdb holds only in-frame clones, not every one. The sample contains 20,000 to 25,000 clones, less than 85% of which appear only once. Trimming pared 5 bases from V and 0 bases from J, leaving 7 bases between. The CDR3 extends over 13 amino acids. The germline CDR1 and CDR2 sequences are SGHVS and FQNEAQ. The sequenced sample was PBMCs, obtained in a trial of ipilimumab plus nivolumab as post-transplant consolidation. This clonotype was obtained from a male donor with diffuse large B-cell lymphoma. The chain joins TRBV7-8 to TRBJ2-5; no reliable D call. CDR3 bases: TGTGCCAGCAGCACATGGGACCAAGAGACCCAGTACTTC. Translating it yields CASSTWDQETQYF.